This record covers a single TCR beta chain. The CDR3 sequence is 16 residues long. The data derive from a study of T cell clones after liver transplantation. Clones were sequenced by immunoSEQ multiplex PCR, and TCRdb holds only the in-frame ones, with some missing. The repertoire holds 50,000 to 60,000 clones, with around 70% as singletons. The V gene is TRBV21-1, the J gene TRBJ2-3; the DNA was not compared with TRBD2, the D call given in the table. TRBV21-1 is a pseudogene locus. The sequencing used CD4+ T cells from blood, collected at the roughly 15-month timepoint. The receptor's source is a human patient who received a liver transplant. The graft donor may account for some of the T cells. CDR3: CASSPSEPCPTDTQYF. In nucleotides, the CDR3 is TGTGCCAGCAGCCCTTCGGAGCCCTGCCCCACAGATACGCAGTATTTT.